A selection of T cell receptor beta chains follows, all from one sample in a study of blood T cell repertoires in COVID-19. Data came from immunoSEQ multiplex PCR; TCRdb stores just in-frame clones and leaves some out. The repertoire holds more than 65,000 clones, around nine tenths seen once, with 4.9% in the top ten. Source material: peripheral blood. The origin of the receptors is an elderly woman with active or convalescent COVID-19. The CDR3 runs from the conserved cysteine through the conserved F or W. The D gene is left open where the match is weak. The listing skips clone size in some rows; elsewhere it reads once, few, many or a size class.

j_call v_call d_call clone_size cdr3_length cdr3_nt cdr3_aa
TRBJ2-7 TRBV6-2/TRBV6-3 TRBD2 - 17 TGTGCCAGCAGTTACTCAGGACTAGCGGCTACATCCTACGAGCAGTACTTC CASSYSGLAATSYEQYF
TRBJ2-7 TRBV5-1 TRBD1 - 15 TGCGCCAGCAGCTTGGGGGGACAGAGCTCCTACGAGCAGTACTTC CASSLGGQSSYEQYF
TRBJ1-1 TRBV30 - once 15 TGTGCCTGGAGTGTATGGGACGTGGGGGGACGGGTAGCTTTCTTT CAWSVWDVGGRVAFF
TRBJ2-5 TRBV11-2 TRBD2 - 15 TGTGCCAGCAGCCCTTCAGGGACTATTCAAGAGACCCAGTACTTC CASSPSGTIQETQYF
TRBJ2-3 TRBV11-2 TRBD2 once 16 TGTGCCAGCAGCTTAGTAGCGGGGGGTAGCACAGATACGCAGTATTTT CASSLVAGGSTDTQYF
TRBJ1-5 TRBV3-1/TRBV3-2 TRBD1 - 15 TGTGCCAGCAGCCAACTACAGGGGATCAATCAGCCCCAGCATTTT CASSQLQGINQPQHF
TRBJ2-1 TRBV4-3 TRBD1 - 15 TGCGCCAGCAGCCAAGGGCTTACACAGGGGACTGAGCAGTTCTTC CASSQGLTQGTEQFF
TRBJ1-5 TRBV9 TRBD1 - 15 TGTGCCAGCAGCGTAGGTCAGGGGGATGGTCAGCCCCAGCATTTT CASSVGQGDGQPQHF
TRBJ2-3 TRBV11-2 TRBD1 - 15 TGTGCCAGCAGCCTGCAGGGGGCGCGGCTTTCTACGCAGTATTTT CASSLQGARLSTQYF
TRBJ1-4 TRBV6-5 - - 13 TGTGCCAGCAGGACAGGCTTTAATGAAAAACTGTTTTTT CASRTGFNEKLFF
TRBJ2-3 TRBV28 - - 14 TGTGCCAGCAGTATACAGGGTAGCACAGATACGCAGTATTTT CASSIQGSTDTQYF
TRBJ2-4 TRBV7-9 - - 12 TGTGCCAGCAGCCAGGGCAGTTCCATTCAGTACTTC CASSQGSSIQYF
TRBJ2-5 TRBV6-2/TRBV6-3 TRBD2 - 14 TGTGCCAGCAGTGGGCGGGGGGGGCGAGAGACCCAGTACTTC CASSGRGGRETQYF
TRBJ2-3 TRBV24-1 - - 13 TGTGCCACTAGCCTAGACCGGATGGATACGCAGTATTTT CATSLDRMDTQYF
TRBJ1-1 TRBV5-1 - - 15 TGCGCCAGCAGCTTGGGCGGGACGATGAACACTGAAGCTTTCTTT CASSLGGTMNTEAFF
TRBJ2-4 TRBV3-1/TRBV3-2 - - 15 TGTGCCAGCAGCCATGCTCCGGGAGAAGAAAACATTCAGTACTTC CASSHAPGEENIQYF
TRBJ1-5 TRBV2 - once 15 TGTGCCAGCGGAAGGACACTACTTAGCAATCAGCCCCAGCATTTT CASGRTLLSNQPQHF
TRBJ2-1 TRBV30 TRBD2 - 14 TGTGCCTGGAGGAGAAGCGGGAGCTACAATGAGCAGTTCTTC CAWRRSGSYNEQFF
TRBJ2-1 TRBV7-7 TRBD2 once 16 TGTGCTAGCAGCTTACCCAGACTAGCGGGTTACAATGAGCAGTTCTTC CASSLPRLAGYNEQFF
TRBJ2-2 TRBV28 TRBD2 few 16 TGTGCCAGCAGTTTAGTGGACGAGGGGAGGGGCGGGGAGCTGTTTTTT CASSLVDEGRGGELFF
TRBJ1-1 TRBV5-5 TRBD1 - 14 TGTGCCAGCAGCTTGAAGGCTACAGGGGTGGGAGCTTTCTTT CASSLKATGVGAFF
TRBJ2-1 TRBV3-1/TRBV3-2 TRBD2 few 16 TGTGCCAGCAGCCGCCGCGGGAGAGCGGGGTACAATGAGCAGTTCTTC CASSRRGRAGYNEQFF
TRBJ2-7 TRBV27 - - 17 TGTGCCAGCAGTTTACAACAGGGCCCCTGGAACCCCTACGAGCAGTACTTC CASSLQQGPWNPYEQYF
TRBJ1-2 TRBV18 TRBD1 - 13 TGTGCCAGCTCACCACAGGGGGCGCAGGGCTACACCTTC CASSPQGAQGYTF
TRBJ2-7 TRBV28 TRBD1 - 14 TGTGCCAGCAAAATACAGGGGGTACAGGGCGAGCAGTACTTC CASKIQGVQGEQYF
TRBJ2-7 TRBV29-1 TRBD1 - 13 TGCAGCGTTGGGGACAGACTTGAGGGCGAGCAGTACTTC CSVGDRLEGEQYF
TRBJ2-2 TRBV15 TRBD1 - 14 TGTGCCACCAGCCAGGACAGGGTGACCGGGGAGCTGTTTTTT CATSQDRVTGELFF